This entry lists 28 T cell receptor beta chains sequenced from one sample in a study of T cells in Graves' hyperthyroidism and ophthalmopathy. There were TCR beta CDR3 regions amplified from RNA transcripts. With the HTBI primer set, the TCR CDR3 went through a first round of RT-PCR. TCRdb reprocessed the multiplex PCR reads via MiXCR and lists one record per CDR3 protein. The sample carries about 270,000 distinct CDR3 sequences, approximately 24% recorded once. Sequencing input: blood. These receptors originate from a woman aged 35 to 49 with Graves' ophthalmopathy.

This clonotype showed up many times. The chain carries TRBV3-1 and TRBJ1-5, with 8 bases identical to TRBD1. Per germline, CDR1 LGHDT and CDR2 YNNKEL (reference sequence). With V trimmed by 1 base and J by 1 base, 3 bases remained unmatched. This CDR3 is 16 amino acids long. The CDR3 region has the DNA TGTGCCAGCAGCCAAGCCGGGACAGGAAGCAATCAGCCCCAGCATTTT. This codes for CASSQAGTGSNQPQHF.

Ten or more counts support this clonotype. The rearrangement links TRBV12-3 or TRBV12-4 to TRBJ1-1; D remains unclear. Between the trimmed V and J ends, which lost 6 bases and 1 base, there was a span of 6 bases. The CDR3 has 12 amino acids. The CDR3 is CASRRENTEAFF. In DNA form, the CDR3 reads TGTGCCAGCAGGAGGGAGAACACTGAAGCTTTCTTT.

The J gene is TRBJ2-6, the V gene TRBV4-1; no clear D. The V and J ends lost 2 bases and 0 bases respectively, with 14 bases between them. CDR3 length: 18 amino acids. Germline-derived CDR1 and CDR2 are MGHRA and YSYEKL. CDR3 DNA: TGCGCCAGCAGCCAACCCAGGACGGTCTACTCTGGGGCCAACGTCCTGACTTTC. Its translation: CASSQPRTVYSGANVLTF.

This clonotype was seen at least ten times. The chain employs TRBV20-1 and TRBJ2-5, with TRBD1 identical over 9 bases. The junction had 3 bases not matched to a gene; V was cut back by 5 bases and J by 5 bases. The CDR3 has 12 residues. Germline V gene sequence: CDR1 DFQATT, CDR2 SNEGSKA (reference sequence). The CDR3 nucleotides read TGCAGTGCTGGACAGGGGTCGGAGACCCAGTACTTC. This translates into CSAGQGSETQYF.

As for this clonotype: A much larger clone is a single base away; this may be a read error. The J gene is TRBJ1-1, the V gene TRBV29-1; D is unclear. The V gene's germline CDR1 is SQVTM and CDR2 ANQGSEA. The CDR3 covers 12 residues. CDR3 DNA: TGCAGCGTTGGGGTTTCGAACTCTGAAGCTTTCTTT. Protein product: CSVGVSNSEAFF.

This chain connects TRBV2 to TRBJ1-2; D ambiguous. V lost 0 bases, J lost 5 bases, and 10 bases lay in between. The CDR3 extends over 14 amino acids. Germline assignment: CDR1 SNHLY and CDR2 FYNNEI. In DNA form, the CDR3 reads TGTGCCAGCAGTGAAGCGCGAATGGGATATGGCTACACCTTC. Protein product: CASSEARMGYGYTF.

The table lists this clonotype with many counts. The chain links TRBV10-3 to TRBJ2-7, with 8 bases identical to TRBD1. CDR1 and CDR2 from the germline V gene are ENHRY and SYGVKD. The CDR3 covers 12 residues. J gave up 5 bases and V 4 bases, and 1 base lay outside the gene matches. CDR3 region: CAISGTGNEQYF. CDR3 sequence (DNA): TGTGCCATCAGTGGGACAGGGAACGAGCAGTACTTC.

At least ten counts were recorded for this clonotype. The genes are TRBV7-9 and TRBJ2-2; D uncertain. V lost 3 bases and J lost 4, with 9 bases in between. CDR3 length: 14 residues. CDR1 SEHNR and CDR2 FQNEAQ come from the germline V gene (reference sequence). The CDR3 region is CASSFDRSTGELFF. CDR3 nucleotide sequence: TGTGCCAGCAGCTTCGATCGAAGCACCGGGGAGCTGTTTTTT.

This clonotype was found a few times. This CDR3 is CASSLNGGAPTGELFF. The CDR3 nucleotides are TGTGCCAGCAGTTTAAATGGCGGCGCACCCACCGGGGAGCTGTTTTTT. The J gene is TRBJ2-2, the V gene TRBV28; no firm D call. The ends were cut back, 2 bases at V and 4 bases at J, with 14 bases in the middle. This CDR3 is 16 amino acids long. The V gene's germline CDR1 is MDHEN and CDR2 SYDVKM.

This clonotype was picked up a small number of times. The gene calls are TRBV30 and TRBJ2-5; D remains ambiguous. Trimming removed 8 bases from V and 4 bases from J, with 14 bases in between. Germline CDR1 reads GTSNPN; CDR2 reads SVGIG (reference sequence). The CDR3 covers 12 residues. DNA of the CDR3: TGTGCCAAAGGAATTGTCGGAGAGACCCAGTACTTC. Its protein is CAKGIVGETQYF.

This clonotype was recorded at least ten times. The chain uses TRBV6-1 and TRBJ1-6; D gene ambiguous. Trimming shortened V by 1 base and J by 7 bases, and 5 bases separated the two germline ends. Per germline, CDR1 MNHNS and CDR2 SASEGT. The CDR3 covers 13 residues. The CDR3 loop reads CASSEGTNSPLHF. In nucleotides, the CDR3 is TGTGCCAGCAGTGAAGGAACGAATTCACCCCTCCACTTT.

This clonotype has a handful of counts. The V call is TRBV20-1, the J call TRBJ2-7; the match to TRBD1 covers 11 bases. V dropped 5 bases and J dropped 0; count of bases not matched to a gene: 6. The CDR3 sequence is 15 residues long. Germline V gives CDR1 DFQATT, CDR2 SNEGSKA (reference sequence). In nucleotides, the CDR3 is TGCAGTGCTTCTGGGACAGGGGGACTCTCCTACGAGCAGTACTTC. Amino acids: CSASGTGGLSYEQYF.

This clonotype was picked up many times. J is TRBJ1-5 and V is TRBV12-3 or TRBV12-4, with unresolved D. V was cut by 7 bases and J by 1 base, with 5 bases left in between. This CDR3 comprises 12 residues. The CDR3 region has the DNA TGTGCCAGCACACGAAGCAATCAGCCCCAGCATTTT. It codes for CASTRSNQPQHF.

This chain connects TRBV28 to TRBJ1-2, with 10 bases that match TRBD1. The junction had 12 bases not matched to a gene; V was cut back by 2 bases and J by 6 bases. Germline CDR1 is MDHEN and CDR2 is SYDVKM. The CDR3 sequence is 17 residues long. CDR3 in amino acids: CASSLGLSGTGVNGYTF. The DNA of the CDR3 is TGTGCCAGCAGTTTAGGGTTATCTGGGACAGGGGTTAATGGCTACACCTTC.

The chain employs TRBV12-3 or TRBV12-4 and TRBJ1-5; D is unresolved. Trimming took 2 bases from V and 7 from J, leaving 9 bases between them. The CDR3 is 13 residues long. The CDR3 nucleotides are TGTGCCAGCAGTTTATCGGGAAAGCAGCCCCAGCATTTT. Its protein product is CASSLSGKQPQHF.

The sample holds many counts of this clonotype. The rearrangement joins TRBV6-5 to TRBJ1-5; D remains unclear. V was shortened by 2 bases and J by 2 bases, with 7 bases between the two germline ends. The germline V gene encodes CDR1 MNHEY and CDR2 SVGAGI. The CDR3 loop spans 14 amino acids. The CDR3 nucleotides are TGTGCCAGCAGTTACGTTCTGGGCAATCAGCCCCAGCATTTT. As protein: CASSYVLGNQPQHF.

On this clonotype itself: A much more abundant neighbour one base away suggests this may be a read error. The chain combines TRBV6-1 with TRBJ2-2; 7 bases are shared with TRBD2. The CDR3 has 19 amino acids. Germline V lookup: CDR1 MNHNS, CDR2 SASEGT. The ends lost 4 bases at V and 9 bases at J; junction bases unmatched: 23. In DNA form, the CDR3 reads TGTGCCAGCAGTGGCGCCGGGACTATCCAAAGTTGGGCTACCTGGGAGCTGTTTTTT. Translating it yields CASSGAGTIQSWATWELFF.

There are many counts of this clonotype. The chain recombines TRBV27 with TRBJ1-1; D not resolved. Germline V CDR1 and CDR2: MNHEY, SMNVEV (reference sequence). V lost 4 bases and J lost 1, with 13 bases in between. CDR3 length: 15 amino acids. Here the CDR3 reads CASSSGVGRNTEAFF. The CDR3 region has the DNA TGTGCCAGCAGTTCTGGGGTCGGAAGGAACACTGAAGCTTTCTTT.

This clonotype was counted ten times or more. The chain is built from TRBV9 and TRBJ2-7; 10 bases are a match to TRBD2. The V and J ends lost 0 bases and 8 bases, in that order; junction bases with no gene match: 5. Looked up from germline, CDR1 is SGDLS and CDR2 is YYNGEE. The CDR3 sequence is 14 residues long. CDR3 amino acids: CASSVDLAGVKQYF. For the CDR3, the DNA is TGTGCCAGCAGCGTAGATCTAGCGGGAGTCAAGCAGTACTTC.

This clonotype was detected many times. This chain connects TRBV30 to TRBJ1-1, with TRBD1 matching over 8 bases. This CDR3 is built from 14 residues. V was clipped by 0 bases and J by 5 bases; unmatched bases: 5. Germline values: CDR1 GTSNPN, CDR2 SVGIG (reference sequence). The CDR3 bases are TGTGCCTGGAGTGTAACAGGGGGAAGGACTGAAGCTTTCTTT. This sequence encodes CAWSVTGGRTEAFF.

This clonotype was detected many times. The CDR3 DNA is TGCAGTGCTAGTACTAGGGAGGGACCCCCTTATAGCAATCAGCCCCAGCATTTT. Translated, it gives CSASTREGPPYSNQPQHF. The rearrangement uses TRBV20-1 and TRBJ1-5; possibly TRBD1 for D (5 bases). In germline, CDR1 is DFQATT, CDR2 SNEGSKA (reference sequence). Trimming took 3 bases from V and 0 from J, leaving 21 bases between them. The CDR3 is 18 amino acids.

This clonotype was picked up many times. In nucleotides, the CDR3 is TGTGCCAGCAGTGAAGGGTCAGGGTGGGACACCGGGGAGCTGTTTTTT. It is translated as CASSEGSGWDTGELFF. The chain recombines TRBV6-1 with TRBJ2-2; perhaps TRBD1 as D (5 bases). The CDR3 is made up of 16 amino acids. V dropped 1 base and J dropped 3 bases, with 12 bases sitting between them. Germline CDR1 is MNHNS and CDR2 is SASEGT.

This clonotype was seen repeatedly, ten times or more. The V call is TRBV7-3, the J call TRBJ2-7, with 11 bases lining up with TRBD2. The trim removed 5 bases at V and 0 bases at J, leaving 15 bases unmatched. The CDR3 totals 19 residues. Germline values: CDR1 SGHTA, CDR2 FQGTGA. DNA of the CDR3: TGTGCCAGCAGCCTTACGTTAGCGGGAGGGCCTCCGGGCTCCTACGAGCAGTACTTC. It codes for CASSLTLAGGPPGSYEQYF.

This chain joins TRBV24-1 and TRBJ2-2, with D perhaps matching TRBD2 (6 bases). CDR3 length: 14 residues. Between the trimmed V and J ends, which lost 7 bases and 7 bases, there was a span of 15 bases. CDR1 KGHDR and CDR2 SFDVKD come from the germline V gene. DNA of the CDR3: TGTGCCACCAGAGCCTCTAGCGTCGGCGGGGAGCTGTTTTTT. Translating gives CATRASSVGGELFF.

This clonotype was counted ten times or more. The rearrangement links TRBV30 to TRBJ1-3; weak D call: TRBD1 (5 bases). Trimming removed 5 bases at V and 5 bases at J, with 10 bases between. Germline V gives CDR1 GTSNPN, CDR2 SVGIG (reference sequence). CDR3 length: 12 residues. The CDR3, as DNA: TGTGCCTGGGGGGCTTTAAGAAACACCATATATTTT. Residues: CAWGALRNTIYF.

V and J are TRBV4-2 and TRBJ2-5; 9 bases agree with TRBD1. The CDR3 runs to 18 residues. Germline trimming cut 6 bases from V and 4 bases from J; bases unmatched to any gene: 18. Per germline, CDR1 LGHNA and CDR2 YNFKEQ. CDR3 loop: CASRPFVVRDRVLETQYF. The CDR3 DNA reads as TGTGCCAGCAGGCCCTTCGTGGTGCGGGACAGGGTTCTAGAGACCCAGTACTTC.

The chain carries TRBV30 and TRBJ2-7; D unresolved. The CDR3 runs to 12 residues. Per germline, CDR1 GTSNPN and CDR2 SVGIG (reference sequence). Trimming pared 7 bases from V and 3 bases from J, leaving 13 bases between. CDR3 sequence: CASNLMGYEQYF. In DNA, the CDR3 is TGTGCCTCGAACCTCATGGGCTACGAGCAGTACTTC.

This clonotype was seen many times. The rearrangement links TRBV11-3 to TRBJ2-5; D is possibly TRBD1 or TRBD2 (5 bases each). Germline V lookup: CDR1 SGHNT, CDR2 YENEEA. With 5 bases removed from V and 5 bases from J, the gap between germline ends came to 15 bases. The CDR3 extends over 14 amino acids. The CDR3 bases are TGTGCCAGCAGCCAAGTGGCAGGGAGCGAGACCCAGTACTTC. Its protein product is CASSQVAGSETQYF.